Given below is one T cell receptor beta chain in context. Libraries were prepared by immunoSEQ multiplex PCR; TCRdb keeps only in-frame clonotypes and omits some of them. Of 150,000 to 200,000 clones listed, around 88% were seen once; the top ten hold 1.4% to 1.5%. The CDR3 contains 12 residues. Deletions cut 6 bases from V and 6 bases from J, with 11 bases between. CDR1 and CDR2 from the germline V gene are MNHEY and SVGAGI. This specimen comes from a study of cytomegalovirus exposure and HLA in healthy donors. The source of this sequence is a woman under 30 in good health and CMV-seronegative. The chain employs TRBV6-5 and TRBJ1-1, with D possibly matching TRBD1 (5 bases). Sample: PBMCs. The CDR3 region is CASSSLQAEAFF. In DNA form, the CDR3 reads TGTGCCAGCAGCAGTCTACAGGCTGAAGCTTTCTTT.